This is a list of T cell receptor beta chains from one sample in a study of T cells after yellow fever vaccination. TCRdb reprocessed the 5' RACE reads via MiXCR and lists one record per CDR3 protein. Of 350,000 or so distinct CDR3 sequences detected, roughly 8% appear once; the ten largest clones hold around 17%. The sequencing used PBMCs, collected about 49 days after the first yellow fever vaccination. Source of these receptors: a man aged 18 to 29 who received the YFV17D yellow fever vaccine. Both conserved end residues are part of each CDR3. Where a row states a size, it is once, few, many or the class of an expanded clone; other rows omit it.

abundance: many; v_gene: TRBV7-8; len: 16; CDR3aa: CASSPFGQGAIQPQHF
abundance: many; v_gene: TRBV29-1; len: 13; CDR3aa: CSPLRSLNTEAFF
abundance: few; v_gene: TRBV11-2; len: 19; CDR3aa: CASSLSPRSAGYSNQPQHF
abundance: .; v_gene: TRBV7-3; len: 14; CDR3aa: CASSLTGQKHGYTF
abundance: .; v_gene: TRBV20-1; len: 12; CDR3aa: CSARRTSNEQFF
abundance: .; v_gene: TRBV10-3; len: 15; CDR3aa: CAISEAPGQGAGYTF
abundance: few; v_gene: TRBV10-3; len: 15; CDR3aa: CAINNRDEAQETQYF
abundance: many; v_gene: TRBV4-3; len: 14; CDR3aa: CASSQNSVRDTQYF
abundance: few; v_gene: TRBV7-2; len: 15; CDR3aa: CASSLVGFPGETQYF
abundance: few; v_gene: TRBV23-1; len: 14; CDR3aa: CASKIWDSPLEAFF
abundance: few; v_gene: TRBV7-2; len: 14; CDR3aa: CASSGGAGARPQHF
abundance: .; v_gene: TRBV12-3/TRBV12-4; len: 15; CDR3aa: CASTLRGGRVNEQYF
abundance: .; v_gene: TRBV29-1; len: 12; CDR3aa: CSVAGYKNIQYF
abundance: many; v_gene: TRBV7-6; len: 13; CDR3aa: CASSSGLANEQFF
abundance: few; v_gene: TRBV4-3; len: 15; CDR3aa: CASSQDRGSYNEQFF
abundance: few; v_gene: TRBV2; len: 16; CDR3aa: CASSSFIGTGGTEAFF
abundance: .; v_gene: TRBV12-3/TRBV12-4; len: 15; CDR3aa: CASSHPDQGFNEQFF
abundance: few; v_gene: TRBV4-2; len: 15; CDR3aa: CASSQDGTGNYGYTF
abundance: few; v_gene: TRBV7-2; len: 15; CDR3aa: CASSVRTGMNTEAFF
abundance: .; v_gene: TRBV7-2; len: 14; CDR3aa: CASSLARGEYEQFF
abundance: .; v_gene: TRBV5-4; len: 15; CDR3aa: CASSTRDRVADTQYF
abundance: few; v_gene: TRBV20-1; len: 11; CDR3aa: CSARTGDEQYF
abundance: few; v_gene: TRBV20-1; len: 13; CDR3aa: CSAKGQGSDTQYF
abundance: .; v_gene: TRBV7-2; len: 14; CDR3aa: CASSPGISTDTQYF
abundance: .; v_gene: TRBV4-1; len: 16; CDR3aa: CASSQKSGPAPHEQFF
abundance: few; v_gene: TRBV5-1; len: 17; CDR3aa: CASSLEMDRVDTGELFF
abundance: .; v_gene: TRBV6-1; len: 16; CDR3aa: CASSEAWRVAVNEQFF
abundance: few; v_gene: TRBV6-6; len: 17; CDR3aa: CASSYTMTGPVYNEQFF
abundance: few; v_gene: TRBV15; len: 21; CDR3aa: CATSRDTGWGQGQAGANVLTF
abundance: .; v_gene: TRBV6-2/TRBV6-3; len: 12; CDR3aa: CASRWGPETQYF
abundance: .; v_gene: TRBV20-1; len: 12; CDR3aa: CSAGTQEETQYF
abundance: .; v_gene: TRBV6-1; len: 15; CDR3aa: CASSSPGAGRYGYTF
abundance: few; v_gene: TRBV18; len: 15; CDR3aa: CASSPTTAGKQPQHF
abundance: many; v_gene: TRBV29-1; len: 12; CDR3aa: CSVEGAGDTQYF
abundance: few; v_gene: TRBV4-1; len: 14; CDR3aa: CASSQGVTYNEQFF
abundance: few; v_gene: TRBV12-3/TRBV12-4; len: 13; CDR3aa: CASSGTGYQPQHF
abundance: .; v_gene: TRBV29-1; len: 15; CDR3aa: CSVPDSQLANYGYTF
abundance: many; v_gene: TRBV5-1; len: 14; CDR3aa: CASSLQSADTEAFF
abundance: .; v_gene: TRBV7-2; len: 17; CDR3aa: CASSLALAGVRTDTQYF
abundance: few; v_gene: TRBV7-9; len: 14; CDR3aa: CASSWDRGDEKLFF
abundance: few; v_gene: TRBV4-2; len: 15; CDR3aa: CASSRTEIYNSPLHF
abundance: few; v_gene: TRBV6-2/TRBV6-3; len: 14; CDR3aa: CASSRPGFNEKLFF
abundance: few; v_gene: TRBV4-3; len: 14; CDR3aa: CASGTPVGGGELFF
abundance: .; v_gene: TRBV24-1; len: 11; CDR3aa: CATGTYNEQFF
abundance: many; v_gene: TRBV6-5; len: 16; CDR3aa: CASSYRKGWGNQPQHF
abundance: .; v_gene: TRBV19; len: 13; CDR3aa: CASSMDRGEKLFF
abundance: .; v_gene: TRBV27; len: 14; CDR3aa: CASIDRTVNTEAFF
abundance: few; v_gene: TRBV5-1; len: 15; CDR3aa: CASSASQGLGEKLFF
abundance: few; v_gene: TRBV5-1; len: 14; CDR3aa: CASGPQGAGEKLFF